One sample yielded the 8 T cell receptor beta chains listed below, sequenced in a study of blood T cell repertoires in COVID-19 (dated by TCRdb to 2018 to 2020). Library creation used the immunoSEQ multiplex PCR assay. Here the immuneACCESS table is served through TCRdb, limited to in-frame sequences with V and J called. Missing clones are a known gap in these copies; in checked studies unresolved V genes cover under half, and the rest lacks a known reason. The table for this sample lists some 200,000 clones; more than 75% of them were counted only once. The ten largest clones add up to 2.5% to 3.5% of the sample. The sequenced sample consisted of peripheral blood. All receptors derive from a man aged 35 to 55 with active or convalescent COVID-19.

V is TRBV21-1 and J is TRBJ2-5; the table's D call, TRBD2, has no DNA check behind it. TRBV21-1 is classified as a pseudogene. The CDR3 loop spans 13 amino acids. The CDR3 is CASSNGGMETQYF. The CDR3 DNA is TGTGCCAGCAGCAACGGGGGGATGGAGACCCAGTACTTC.

The chain uses TRBV11-3 and TRBJ2-1; possibly TRBD1 for D (6 bases). The CDR3 consists of 15 residues. Per germline, CDR1 SGHNT and CDR2 YENEEA. Trimming removed 5 bases at V and 7 bases at J, with 18 bases between. CDR3 in DNA: TGTGCCAGCAGCCACTCTTTTTCCAGGGGTAATGAGCAGTTCTTC. This gives the protein CASSHSFSRGNEQFF.

The chain couples TRBV12-5 to TRBJ1-1, with D maybe TRBD1 (6 bases). V lost 6 bases to trimming and J lost 2 bases, with 13 bases between them. Germline CDR1 is LGHNT and CDR2 is FRNRAP. This CDR3 comprises 14 residues. DNA of the CDR3: TGTGCTAGTGGGGAGACAGGACCAAACACTGAAGCTTTCTTT. Its translation is CASGETGPNTEAFF.

This chain uses TRBV6-6 with TRBJ1-3, with a weak D call TRBD1 (5 bases). V was trimmed by 6 bases and J by 0 bases, leaving 9 bases between them. Per the germline V gene, CDR1 is MNHNY and CDR2 is SVGAGI (reference sequence). This CDR3 has 14 amino acids. CDR3 sequence: CASRRQSSGNTIYF. The CDR3 DNA reads TGTGCCAGCAGAAGACAGAGCTCTGGAAACACCATATATTTT.

V usage is TRBV6-5 and J usage is TRBJ2-4, with D perhaps matching TRBD2 (6 bases). This CDR3 is built from 14 residues. Trimming cost V 10 bases and J 4 bases, with 17 bases left between them. The germline V gene has CDR1 MNHEY and CDR2 SVGAGI. The CDR3 sequence: CATRDSGLKNIQYF. The CDR3 coding sequence is TGTGCCACCCGGGACTCAGGGCTGAAAAACATTCAGTACTTC.

V and J are TRBV7-3 and TRBJ2-1; TRBD1 agrees at 8 bases. CDR1 and CDR2 (germline): SGHTA, FQGTGA. The CDR3 is 20 residues long. Unmatched junction bases numbered 15, after V lost 2 bases and J lost 0 bases. The CDR3 DNA sequence: TGTGCCAGCAGCTTATTGCCCCGGACAGGGCCCCCTAGCTCCTACAATGAGCAGTTCTTC. It is translated as CASSLLPRTGPPSSYNEQFF.

The chain links TRBV7-9 to TRBJ1-3; D is uncertain. Germline V gene data show CDR1 as SEHNR and CDR2 as FQNEAQ (reference sequence). V lost 5 bases and J lost 1, with 6 bases in between. The CDR3 length is 13 residues. Here the CDR3 reads CASSPPSGNTIYF. CDR3 DNA sequence: TGTGCCAGCAGCCCCCCTTCTGGAAACACCATATATTTT.

The chain employs TRBV29-1 and TRBJ2-7, with no clear D. The CDR3 sequence is 14 residues long. The germline V gene encodes CDR1 SQVTM and CDR2 ANQGSEA. The V end lost 7 bases, the J end lost 2 bases, and 18 bases lay between the germline ends. The CDR3 DNA follows: TGCAGCGGTCATTCGAGGAGATTTCCCTACGAGCAGTACTTC. It yields the protein CSGHSRRFPYEQYF.